This T cell receptor (beta chain) was captured in a study of blood T cell repertoires in COVID-19. Overall study context: T cells, B-cell-depleted T cells, or PBMCs provided the cDNA or gDNA that served as material.

Germline V gene sequence: CDR1 MDHEN, CDR2 SYDVKM. The CDR3 loop spans 14 amino acids. Trimming cost V 7 bases and J 3 bases; bases outside gene matches: 6. In its sample, this clone was seen once. Clones were read by immunoSEQ multiplex PCR, and TCRdb kept only the in-frame ones, dropping some. Seen here are about 110,000 clones, about 93% observed once, and the top ten hold roughly 1.2%. The sequencing input was peripheral blood. This TCR came from a woman aged 30 to 39 with acute or convalescent COVID-19. V and J are TRBV28 and TRBJ2-1; TRBD2 matches at 7 bases. The CDR3 DNA reads TGTGCCAGCATGGGGGGGTCCGACTACAATGAGCAGTTCTTC. Residues: CASMGGSDYNEQFF.